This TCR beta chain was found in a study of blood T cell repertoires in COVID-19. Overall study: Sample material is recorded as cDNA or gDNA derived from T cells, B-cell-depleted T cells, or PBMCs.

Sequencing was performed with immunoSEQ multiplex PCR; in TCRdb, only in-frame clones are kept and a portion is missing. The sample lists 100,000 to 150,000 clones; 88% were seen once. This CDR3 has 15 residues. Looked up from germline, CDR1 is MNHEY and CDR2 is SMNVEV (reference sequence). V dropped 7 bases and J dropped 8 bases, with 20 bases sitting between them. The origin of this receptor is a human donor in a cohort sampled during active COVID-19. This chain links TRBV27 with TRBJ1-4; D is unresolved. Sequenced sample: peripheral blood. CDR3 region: CASTARLLSAEKLFF. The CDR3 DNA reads TGTGCCAGCACTGCGCGTCTGCTCAGCGCGGAAAAACTGTTTTTT.